This T cell receptor beta chain was identified in a study of blood T cell repertoires in COVID-19. The method was immunoSEQ multiplex PCR; TCRdb's version includes in-frame clones alone and lacks a portion of them. Of 380,000 or so clones in the sample, around 87% were seen once. This CDR3 contains 14 residues. Germline assignment: CDR1 SGHTA and CDR2 FQGNSA. Trimming cost V 2 bases and J 0 bases, with 7 bases left between them. This clonotype originated in a woman in her 30s with acute COVID-19. The rearrangement links TRBV7-2 to TRBJ2-5; D may be TRBD1 (6 bases). Sequencing was carried out using PBMCs or T cells enriched from blood (not recorded which). CDR3 protein: CASSLTGNQETQYF. CDR3 in DNA: TGTGCCAGCAGCTTAACAGGGAACCAAGAGACCCAGTACTTC.